This is a list of T cell receptor beta chains from one sample in a study of tumor and adjacent non-tumor tissue in lung cancer. One entry per CDR3 protein results from TCRdb running MiXCR on the multiplex PCR reads. The repertoire includes 100,000 or so distinct CDR3 sequences, 75% to 85% of them detected once, and 30% sits in the top ten. The specimen sequenced was distant non-tumor lung tissue. The receptors derive from a man aged 55 to 69 with small cell lung cancer. The CDR3 runs from the conserved cysteine through the conserved F or W. The D gene is left open where the match is weak. Rows may omit the clone size; those that give it use once, few, many or a size class.

v_call,d_call,j_call,clone_size,cdr3_nt,cdr3_aa
TRBV11-1,.,TRBJ2-1,.,TGTGTCACCAGGGGCTTAGACGGGGAGCAGTTCTTC,CVTRGLDGEQFF
TRBV11-3,TRBD1,TRBJ2-5,.,TGTGACGGCAGCGCTGACAGGGGGTCCCAAGGGACCCAGTACTTC,CDGSADRGSQGTQYF
TRBV11-2,TRBD2,TRBJ2-2,.,TGTGCCAGCAGCTGTAGCGGGAACAGCGGGGAGCTGTTTTTT,CASSCSGNSGELFF
TRBV5-6,TRBD1,TRBJ1-1,.,TGTGCCAGCAGCTTGGTCTCCGGGACAGCGAACATTGACGCTTTCTTT,CASSLVSGTANIDAFF
TRBV5-4,TRBD2,TRBJ2-1,.,TGTGTCAGCAGCACCGGGCTAGCGGGCTACAATGAGGAGTTCTTC,CVSSTGLAGYNEEFF
TRBV5-1,.,TRBJ2-1,.,TGCGCCAGCCGGATTAGCGGAGAGCTCTACAATCAGCAGTTCTTC,CASRISGELYNQQFF
TRBV5-4,TRBD2,TRBJ2-5,.,TGTGCCAACAGCTTGACTAGCGGGGAGGGGGACCAGTACTTT,CANSLTSGEGDQYF
TRBV7-9,.,TRBJ2-5,.,TGTGCCAGCATCTACTCCACAAGGTTCGATACCCAGTACTTC,CASIYSTRFDTQYF
TRBV11-2,.,TRBJ2-1,.,TGTGCCAGCAGCTTAGAGGCGGTGGGCCAAAAGATCTTT,CASSLEAVGQKIF
TRBV12-3/TRBV12-4,.,TRBJ2-1,once,TGTGCCAGCAGCTCCGAGGCAGAGCACAATGAACAGTTCTTC,CASSSEAEHNEQFF
TRBV4-2,.,TRBJ2-3,once,TGTGGCAGCAGTCAAGAAGGGCAGGGAATAGATACACAGTATTTT,CGSSQEGQGIDTQYF
TRBV6-1,.,TRBJ2-1,.,TGTGCCAGCATCTTTTACGGGAGTAGGAGTGAGCAGTTCTTC,CASIFYGSRSEQFF
TRBV7-9,TRBD2,TRBJ2-4,.,TGTGCCAGCAGTCACACGGGGGGGACCAAAAACATTCAGTACTTC,CASSHTGGTKNIQYF
TRBV5-1,TRBD1,TRBJ2-3,.,TGCGCCAGCAGCTTGGGATTTGGGGACAGAGGTATAGATACACAGTATTTT,CASSLGFGDRGIDTQYF
TRBV11-1,.,TRBJ2-1,.,TGTGCCAGCAGCTCAGAATCGTGGAATAGGGGGAGTGGTAATGAGCAGTTCTTC,CASSSESWNRGSGNEQFF
TRBV11-2,.,TRBJ2-7,once,TGTGCCAGCATCTTAACCTACGAGCAGTATTTC,CASILTYEQYF
TRBV11-2,.,TRBJ2-2,.,TGTGCCAGCAGCTTTATTCGACTGGACACCTGGAAACTGTTTTTT,CASSFIRLDTWKLFF
TRBV10-2,.,TRBJ2-1,.,TGCGCCGGCAGTTCCCTCTCCTACAATGAGCAGATCTTC,CAGSSLSYNEQIF
TRBV6-1,.,TRBJ2-3,.,TGTGCGAGCAGTGAAGTATTAATGGGTTCTGCGACTACAGATACGCAGTATTTT,CASSEVLMGSATTDTQYF
TRBV11-3,.,TRBJ2-3,once,TGTGCCTGCAGTCAGCGAGAGGAGTGGGATACGCAGTTTTTT,CACSQREEWDTQFF
TRBV9,.,TRBJ2-2,.,TGTGCCAGCAGCTTCCGGGGTATCGGGCAGCTGTTTTTT,CASSFRGIGQLFF
TRBV11-2,.,TRBJ2-5,.,TGTGCCATCAGCTTGGGAGAGAAAGAGACCCCGTACTTC,CAISLGEKETPYF
TRBV5-4,.,TRBJ2-7,.,TGTGCCAGCAGCTTGGTCCCCTCCGCCGAGAAGTACTTC,CASSLVPSAEKYF
TRBV29-1,.,TRBJ2-2,.,TGCAGCGTCGAGAGGGTGCCGGAAACCGGGGAGCTGTCTTTT,CSVERVPETGELSF
TRBV2,TRBD1,TRBJ2-2,.,TGTGCCACCCAATCAGGGACAGGGAGGACCAGGGAACTGTTTTTT,CATQSGTGRTRELFF
TRBV6-6,.,TRBJ1-6,.,TGTGACAGCAGCCACGGAAGCAGCGGCAATTCACCCTTCCACTTT,CDSSHGSSGNSPFHF
TRBV4-2,.,TRBJ2-6,.,TGTGCCAGCAGCCAAGAACCCGAGTCTGGGACCAACGTCCTGACTTTC,CASSQEPESGTNVLTF
TRBV7-9,.,TRBJ2-1,.,TGTGCCAGAAGCTCGGCGTTTACGTACAATGGGCAGTTCTTC,CARSSAFTYNGQFF
TRBV12-3/TRBV12-4,TRBD2,TRBJ2-2,.,TGCGCCAGCAGTTTTTGGCGGGGGTCGAACACCGGGGAGCTGTCTTTT,CASSFWRGSNTGELSF
TRBV6-6,TRBD1,TRBJ2-3,once,TGTGCCGGCAGTCCCGACAGGGCGAGCACAGATACGCAGTATTTT,CAGSPDRASTDTQYF
TRBV5-4,.,TRBJ2-1,.,TGTGCCAGCAGCCCAATGTCCCTAGGGATATGGATAGGTGAGCAGTTCTTC,CASSPMSLGIWIGEQFF
TRBV4-2,TRBD2,TRBJ2-7,.,TGTGCCAGCAGTCAAGAGACTAACGGGAGGACCACCTACTCCCACGAGCAGTACTTC,CASSQETNGRTTYSHEQYF
TRBV11-2,TRBD2,TRBJ2-7,.,TGTGCCAACAGCTTGCGGGTGCGGGGGTACGAGCAGTACTTC,CANSLRVRGYEQYF
TRBV5-4,TRBD2,TRBJ2-2,many,TGTGCCAGCAGCTTGGCTAGCGGGGGCACCGGGGAGCTGTTTTTT,CASSLASGGTGELFF
TRBV7-9,TRBD2,TRBJ2-5,medium-sized,TGTGCCAGCAGCCCGGGACTAGCGTTTGGTGTGAAAGAGACCCAGTACTTC,CASSPGLAFGVKETQYF
TRBV4-1,.,TRBJ2-7,.,TGCGCCAGCAGTCAAGTGGGAAATGAGCAGCACTTC,CASSQVGNEQHF
TRBV11-2,TRBD1,TRBJ2-1,.,TGTGCCAGCAGTCTACAGGGGGCTTTCAATAAGCAGCTCTTC,CASSLQGAFNKQLF
TRBV5-1,TRBD2,TRBJ2-2,.,TGCGCCAACAGCCCTCTGACGGGGGGAGCGAGGGACACCGGGGAGCTGTTTTTT,CANSPLTGGARDTGELFF
TRBV12-3/TRBV12-4,TRBD2,TRBJ2-1,many,TGTGCCAGCAGTTACGGGAGGGCCTTTGGTGAGCAGTTCTTC,CASSYGRAFGEQFF
TRBV5-1,.,TRBJ1-1,many,TGCGCCAGCAAGAATACGAAGAACACTGAAGCTTTCTTT,CASKNTKNTEAFF
TRBV4-2,.,TRBJ2-1,many,TGTGCCAGCAGCCAAGTCGGCCGCCCGTACAATGAGCAGTTCTTC,CASSQVGRPYNEQFF
TRBV6-6,TRBD2,TRBJ2-3,once,TGTGCCGCATACAGTAGCGGGACTACAGATACGCAGTATTTT,CAAYSSGTTDTQYF
TRBV5-1,.,TRBJ2-6,.,TGCGCCAGCAGCTTGCCGTTCAACTCTTGGGCCAACGTCCTGACCTTC,CASSLPFNSWANVLTF
TRBV10-2,TRBD1,TRBJ1-2,.,TGCGCCAGCAGTGACTACAGGGGCAATGACCACACCTTC,CASSDYRGNDHTF
TRBV29-1,.,TRBJ2-7,.,TGCAACGCTACTCCCGGGACGGGGCCTACATACGAGCAGTACTTC,CNATPGTGPTYEQYF
TRBV5-6,.,TRBJ2-2,.,TGTATCAGCAGCTGGGGGAACTCACCGACGGGGCTATGGAACACCGGAGAGCTGTTTTTT,CISSWGNSPTGLWNTGELFF
TRBV11-3,.,TRBJ2-2,.,TGTACCAGCAGCTCGAAAGGACCGAACACCGGGGAGCTGATTTTT,CTSSSKGPNTGELIF
TRBV29-1,TRBD2,TRBJ2-1,.,TGCAGAGTTGAAGTTCAATGTCTAGCGGGAGGCAATGAGCAGTTCTTC,CRVEVQCLAGGNEQFF
TRBV4-2,TRBD2,TRBJ2-2,many,TGTGCCAGCAGCCAAGATAGTGTTAGCGGGAGAGTAAGCACCGGGGAGCTGTTTTTT,CASSQDSVSGRVSTGELFF
TRBV11-1,TRBD2,TRBJ2-1,.,TGTGCCAGCAGCTCAGATTCGAGGAGTAGCGGGGGTGGTAATGAGCAGTTCTTC,CASSSDSRSSGGGNEQFF
TRBV20-1,TRBD2,TRBJ2-3,many,TGCAGTGCTAGAGTTACTAGCGGGAGGCCCTATAGCACAGATACGCAGTATTTT,CSARVTSGRPYSTDTQYF
TRBV5-6,.,TRBJ1-2,.,TGTGTCAGCAGCTTGTTCAACGACTACACCTTC,CVSSLFNDYTF
TRBV29-1,.,TRBJ2-3,.,TGCAGCGTTGAGCTATCGGCCCACCGCATAGATACGCAGTATTTT,CSVELSAHRIDTQYF
TRBV29-1,.,TRBJ1-1,.,TGCAGCGTCGGTAAGAGGGCTACTGAAGCTTTCTTT,CSVGKRATEAFF
TRBV28,.,TRBJ2-7,many,TGTGCCAGCGGAAACGGACAGCTTAGCTCCTACGAGCAGTACTTC,CASGNGQLSSYEQYF
TRBV4-1,TRBD1,TRBJ2-2,.,TGCGCCAGCATCCATTTACATTACAGGGGGCACGGAGAGCTGTTTTTT,CASIHLHYRGHGELFF